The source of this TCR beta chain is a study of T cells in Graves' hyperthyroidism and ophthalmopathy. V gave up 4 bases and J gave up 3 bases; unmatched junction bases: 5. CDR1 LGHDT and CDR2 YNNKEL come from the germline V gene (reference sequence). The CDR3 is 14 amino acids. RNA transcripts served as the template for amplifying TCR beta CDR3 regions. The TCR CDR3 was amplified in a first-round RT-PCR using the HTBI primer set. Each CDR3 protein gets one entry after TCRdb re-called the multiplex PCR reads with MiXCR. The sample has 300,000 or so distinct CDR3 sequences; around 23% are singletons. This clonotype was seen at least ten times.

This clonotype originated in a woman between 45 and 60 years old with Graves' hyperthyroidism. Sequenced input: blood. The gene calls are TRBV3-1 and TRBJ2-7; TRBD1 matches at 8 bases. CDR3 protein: CASSRTGLSYEQYF. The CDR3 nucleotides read TGTGCCAGCAGCCGGACAGGGTTAAGCTACGAGCAGTACTTC.